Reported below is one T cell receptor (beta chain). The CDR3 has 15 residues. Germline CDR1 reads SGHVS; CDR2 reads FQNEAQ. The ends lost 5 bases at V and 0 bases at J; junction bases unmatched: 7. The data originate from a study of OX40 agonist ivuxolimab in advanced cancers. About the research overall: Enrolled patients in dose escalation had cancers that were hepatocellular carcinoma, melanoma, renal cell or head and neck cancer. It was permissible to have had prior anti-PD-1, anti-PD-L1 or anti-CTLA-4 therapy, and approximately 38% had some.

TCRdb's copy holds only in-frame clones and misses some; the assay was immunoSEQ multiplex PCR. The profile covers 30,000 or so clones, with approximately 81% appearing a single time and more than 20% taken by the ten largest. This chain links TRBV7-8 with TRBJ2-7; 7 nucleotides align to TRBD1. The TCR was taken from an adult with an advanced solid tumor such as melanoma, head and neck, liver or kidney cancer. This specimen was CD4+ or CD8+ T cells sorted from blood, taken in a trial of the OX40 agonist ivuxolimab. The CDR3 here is CASSANRGPSYEQYF. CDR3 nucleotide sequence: TGTGCCAGCAGCGCCAACAGGGGCCCCTCCTACGAGCAGTACTTC. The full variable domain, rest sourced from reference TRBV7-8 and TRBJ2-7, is GAGVSQSPRYKVAKRGQDVALRCDPISGHVSLFWYQQALGQGPEFLTYFQNEAQLDKSGLPSDRFFAERPEGSVSTLKIQRTQQEDSAVYLCASSANRGPSYEQYFGPGTRLTVT.